The 32 T cell receptor beta chains presented below share a single source sample, sequenced in a study of regulatory T cells in long-lasting Graves disease. Library construction for TCR beta used iRepertoire HTBI primers and Arm-PCR of CDR3 regions. TCRdb processed the multiplex PCR reads anew with MiXCR; each CDR3 protein has one entry. The sample has approximately 390,000 distinct CDR3 sequences, 15% to 20% seen once. As for time point: newly diagnosed GD, antithyroid drugs for less than 3 months. Preparation of the TCR library used RNA extracted from PBMCs. A further study also used this sample, focusing on T cells in Graves' hyperthyroidism and ophthalmopathy.

The starting material was peripheral blood mononuclear cells (PBMCs), obtained at new diagnosis, from a patient treated with antithyroid drugs. The source of these receptors is a woman aged 18-35 years with Graves disease.

This chain uses TRBV20-1 with TRBJ2-5; a possible D gene is TRBD1 (5 bases). This CDR3 is 12 amino acids long. The germline V and J ends were trimmed by 7 bases and 0 bases, with 9 bases remaining between them. Per germline, CDR1 DFQATT and CDR2 SNEGSKA (reference sequence). The CDR3 DNA is TGCAGTGTCATGGACAACCAAGAGACCCAGTACTTC. Its protein is CSVMDNQETQYF.

Only one count was recorded for this clonotype. A much more abundant neighbour one base away suggests this may be a read error. V is TRBV6-1 and J is TRBJ2-3, with D tentatively TRBD2 (5 bases). The V and J ends lost 5 bases and 0 bases respectively, with 30 bases between them. Germline V gives CDR1 MNHNS, CDR2 SASEGT. The length of the CDR3 is 21 residues. DNA of the CDR3: TGTGCCAGCAGTCAGTCGTACTCCAGGAGGCTACCGGAGACTAGCACAGATACGCAGTATTTT. This encodes CASSQSYSRRLPETSTDTQYF.

The chain uses TRBV6-1 and TRBJ1-4; D is uncertain. Between the trimmed V and J ends, which lost 8 bases and 0 bases, there was a span of 13 bases. The germline V gene encodes CDR1 MNHNS and CDR2 SASEGT. CDR3 size: 15 residues. In DNA form, the CDR3 reads TGTGCCAGCTCTGACCGTTTTGCAACTAATGAAAAACTGTTTTTT. Its protein is CASSDRFATNEKLFF.

The gene calls are TRBV7-8 and TRBJ1-1, with 7 bases matching TRBD1. The CDR3 sequence is 12 residues long. CDR1 and CDR2 from the germline V gene are SGHVS and FQNEAQ. V lost 3 bases and J lost 6; bases outside the gene matches: 1. The CDR3 nucleotides read TGTGCCAGCAGCTTCGGGACAGCTGAAGCTTTCTTT. This encodes CASSFGTAEAFF. Variable domain in full (rest from reference TRBV7-8 and TRBJ1-1): GAGVSQSPRYKVAKRGQDVALRCDPISGHVSLFWYQQALGQGPEFLTYFQNEAQLDKSGLPSDRFFAERPEGSVSTLKIQRTQQEDSAVYLCASSFGTAEAFFGQGTRLTVV.

At least ten counts were recorded for this clonotype. The chain carries TRBV13 and TRBJ2-1; TRBD2 is a possible D gene (5 bases). CDR3 length equals 12 residues. The ends were cut back, 5 bases at V and 8 bases at J, with 10 bases in the middle. Germline assignment: CDR1 PRHDT and CDR2 FYEKMQ (reference sequence). This CDR3 reads CASSVSGDEQFF. Here the CDR3 DNA reads TGTGCCAGCAGCGTAAGCGGAGATGAGCAGTTCTTC.

This clonotype occurred many times. CDR3 nucleotide sequence: TGTGCCAGCAGCTTACGCCATACTAGCTACGAGCAGTACTTC. Translated, it gives CASSLRHTSYEQYF. J is TRBJ2-7 and V is TRBV11-2, with TRBD2 as a possible D gene (5 bases). Germline V gives CDR1 SGHAT, CDR2 FQNNGV. This CDR3 has 14 amino acids. Between the trimmed V and J ends, which lost 2 bases and 3 bases, there was a span of 11 bases.

This clonotype was counted ten times or more. The genes are TRBV3-1 and TRBJ1-5; 8 bases line up with TRBD1. CDR3 length: 14 residues. V lost 0 bases and J lost 6; bases outside the gene matches: 1. Germline V gives CDR1 LGHDT, CDR2 YNNKEL (reference sequence). The CDR3 is CASSQDRGLQPQHF. Written as DNA, the CDR3 is TGTGCCAGCAGCCAAGACAGGGGGCTTCAGCCCCAGCATTTT.

The rearrangement links TRBV27 to TRBJ1-3; tentative D call: TRBD1 (6 bases). The CDR3 contains 14 residues. The germline V and J ends were trimmed by 5 bases and 1 base, with 9 bases remaining between them. Looked up from germline, CDR1 is MNHEY and CDR2 is SMNVEV (reference sequence). CDR3 sequence (DNA): TGTGCCAGCAGTCACCAGGGGTCTGGAAACACCATATATTTT. It translates to CASSHQGSGNTIYF.

Points on this clonotype: An end of the junction does not agree with germline; a read error may underlie this. Written as DNA, the CDR3 is TGTGCCAGCAGCCCTAGACGACAGGGGGCCTATGGCCACACCTTC. It yields the protein CASSPRRQGAYGHTF. The chain employs TRBV28 and TRBJ1-2; 10 nucleotides match TRBD1. The germline V gene has CDR1 MDHEN and CDR2 SYDVKM. CDR3 length equals 15 residues.

The chain carries TRBV6-1 and TRBJ2-7, with 8 bases aligning to TRBD1. The CDR3 extends over 13 amino acids. Germline CDR1 MNHNS, CDR2 SASEGT. V lost 6 bases and J lost 3; bases outside the gene matches: 4. The CDR3 DNA reads as TGTGCCAGCAGGCCCGGACAGGGCTACGAGCAGTACTTC. As protein: CASRPGQGYEQYF.

V and J are TRBV6-1 and TRBJ1-4; 9 bases agree with TRBD1. Germline-derived CDR1 and CDR2 are MNHNS and SASEGT. V lost 0 bases, J lost 3 bases, and 2 bases stayed unmatched. The CDR3 contains 16 residues. The DNA of the CDR3 is TGTGCCAGCAGTGAAGCGGGGGACAGGGCTAATGAAAAACTGTTTTTT. Its protein product is CASSEAGDRANEKLFF.

This clonotype was seen repeatedly, ten times or more. The V call is TRBV12-3 or TRBV12-4, the J call TRBJ2-3; D gene ambiguous. This CDR3 region has 14 residues. The V and J ends lost 9 bases and 0 bases respectively, with 13 bases between them. The chain's CDR3 is CASGRSRSTDTQYF. CDR3 nucleotides: TGTGCCAGTGGACGGAGCCGGAGCACAGATACGCAGTATTTT.

A note on this clonotype: Since a much larger clone is just one base distant, this may be a read error. The chain combines TRBV7-3 with TRBJ2-2, with TRBD2 identical over 7 bases. Germline V gene data show CDR1 as SGHTA and CDR2 as FQGTGA. The CDR3 extends over 16 amino acids. The CDR3 DNA reads TGTGCCAGCAGCTTACAATCGGGGAGGGGCACCGGGGAGCGGTTTTTT. This encodes CASSLQSGRGTGERFF.

In nucleotides, the CDR3 is TGTGCCAGCAGCTCCATAGCGGGGGGCAAGACCCAGTACTTC. Its translation is CASSSIAGGKTQYF. The rearrangement joins TRBV7-9 to TRBJ2-5, with 10 bases identical to TRBD2. The junction had 5 bases not matched to a gene; V was cut back by 4 bases and J by 6 bases. There are 14 residues in the CDR3. The germline V gene has CDR1 SEHNR and CDR2 FQNEAQ (reference sequence). Drawing the rest from reference TRBV7-9 and TRBJ2-5, the complete variable domain is DTGVSQNPRHKITKRGQNVTFRCDPISEHNRLYWYRQTLGQGPEFLTYFQNEAQLEKSRLLSDRFSAERPKGSFSTLEIQRTEQGDSAMYLCASSSIAGGKTQYFGPGTRLLVL.

This clonotype was picked up many times. J is TRBJ1-5 and V is TRBV2; 7 positions match TRBD1. The CDR3 runs to 14 residues. V gave up 5 bases and J gave up 9 bases; unmatched junction bases: 10. Per the germline V gene, CDR1 is SNHLY and CDR2 is FYNNEI. CDR3 DNA sequence: TGTGCCAGCAGTCAAGACAGGGTCAGTCCGCCCCAGCATTTT. Translating it yields CASSQDRVSPPQHF.

The chain recombines TRBV28 with TRBJ1-3, with TRBD1 identical over 8 bases. Germline V gene lookup returns CDR1 MDHEN and CDR2 SYDVKM. V shed 5 bases, J shed 2 bases, and the junction held 8 bases outside the gene matches. The CDR3 is 16 residues long. CDR3 nucleotides: TGTGCCAGCAGTACTGGACAGGGCCCTCCTGGAAACACCATATATTTT. Translation: CASSTGQGPPGNTIYF.

Worth noting for this clonotype: Just one base apart from a much larger clone, this may be a read error. J is TRBJ2-7 and V is TRBV6-1; a possible D gene is TRBD1 (6 bases). This CDR3 contains 15 residues. Germline V gene lookup returns CDR1 MNHNS and CDR2 SASEGT. In DNA, the CDR3 is TGTGCCAGCAGTGAAATACGACAGGATGACTACGAGCTGTACTTC. Translated: CASSEIRQDDYELYF.

This clonotype was counted only a few times. A read error likely explains this, since a far larger clone differs by one base. The rearrangement uses TRBV11-2 and TRBJ2-5, with D unclear. Per the germline V gene, CDR1 is SGHAT and CDR2 is FQNNGV. The CDR3 is 15 amino acids. The CDR3 region is CASSLGSTTQGTQYF. The DNA of the CDR3 is TGTGCCAGCAGCTTAGGTAGCACGACCCAAGGGACCCAGTACTTC.

The CDR3 nucleotides are TGTGCCACCAGCAGTACGGCGGGACAGGGCACAGATACGCAGTATTTT. Amino acid sequence: CATSSTAGQGTDTQYF. The chain recombines TRBV15 with TRBJ2-3; 8 bases are a match to TRBD1. Germline V lookup: CDR1 LNHNV, CDR2 YYDKDF (reference sequence). J was trimmed by 1 base and V by 3 bases; bases with no gene match: 6. This CDR3 has 16 amino acids.

This clonotype was picked up many times. This chain joins TRBV28 and TRBJ1-1; a weak D match, TRBD1 (6 bases). The V gene lost 4 bases and the J gene lost 1 base, with 16 bases spanning the gap. The CDR3 length is 16 residues. The germline V gene has CDR1 MDHEN and CDR2 SYDVKM. For the CDR3, the DNA is TGTGCCAGCAGTTCAGGGGACCTCCCGACGAACACTGAAGCTTTCTTT. Translated: CASSSGDLPTNTEAFF.

A few counts support this clonotype. The chain links TRBV5-1 to TRBJ1-3; D is possibly TRBD1 (6 bases). The germline V and J ends were trimmed by 4 bases and 0 bases, with 14 bases remaining between them. CDR3 length: 16 residues. Germline CDR1 and CDR2: SGHRS and YFSETQ. The CDR3 loop is CASSLDTGTSGNTIYF. The CDR3 DNA reads TGCGCCAGCAGCCTCGATACAGGGACCTCTGGAAACACCATATATTTT. Full variable domain (outside the CDR3, taken from reference TRBV5-1 and TRBJ1-3): KAGVTQTPRYLIKTRGQQVTLSCSPISGHRSVSWYQQTPGQGLQFLFEYFSETQRNKGNFPGRFSGRQFSNSRSEMNVSTLELGDSALYLCASSLDTGTSGNTIYFGEGSWLTVV.

There are many counts of this clonotype. The gene calls are TRBV20-1 and TRBJ2-7, with D tentatively TRBD2 (5 bases). Germline assignment: CDR1 DFQATT and CDR2 SNEGSKA (reference sequence). Trimming removed 0 bases at V and 6 bases at J, with 21 bases between. This CDR3 is built from 16 residues. DNA of the CDR3: TGCAGTGCTAGAGATGGGAAGCGGCGTGGCGGGTCCGAGCAGTACTTC. Its protein product is CSARDGKRRGGSEQYF.

Ten or more counts support this clonotype. The chain carries TRBV29-1 and TRBJ2-5; D remains ambiguous. The germline gives CDR1 SQVTM, CDR2 ANQGSEA. CDR3 length equals 13 residues. V was pared by 0 bases and J by 1 base, with 6 bases between. The CDR3 bases are TGCAGCGTTGAAGAGGGCTTCCAAGAGACCCAGTACTTC. This translates into CSVEEGFQETQYF. The variable domain in full, completed from reference TRBV29-1 and TRBJ2-5, reads SAVISQKPSRDICQRGTSLTIQCQVDSQVTMMFWYRQQPGQSLTLIATANQGSEATYESGFVIDKFPISRPNLTFSTLTVSNMSPEDSSIYLCSVEEGFQETQYFGPGTRLLVL.

This clonotype occurred many times. The V gene is TRBV7-8, the J gene TRBJ2-1, with TRBD1 as a possible D gene (6 bases). Per germline, CDR1 SGHVS and CDR2 FQNEAQ. This CDR3 has 13 amino acids. Trimming stripped 5 bases from V and 8 bases from J, with 13 bases between. DNA of the CDR3: TGTGCCAGCAGCGACGTACAGGGTTATGAGCAGTTCTTC. Amino acid sequence: CASSDVQGYEQFF. Combining the CDR3 with reference TRBV7-8 and TRBJ2-1 gives the whole variable domain GAGVSQSPRYKVAKRGQDVALRCDPISGHVSLFWYQQALGQGPEFLTYFQNEAQLDKSGLPSDRFFAERPEGSVSTLKIQRTQQEDSAVYLCASSDVQGYEQFFGPGTRLTVL.

This clonotype was counted a single time. The chain links TRBV4-1 to TRBJ1-2, with a weak D call TRBD1 (5 bases). This CDR3 region has 17 residues. Trimming removed 0 bases at V and 3 bases at J, with 17 bases between. CDR1 and CDR2 (germline): MGHRA, YSYEKL. As DNA, the CDR3 is TGCGCCAGCAGCCAAGATAACGGGGCAGATTTATACTATGGCTACACCTTC. This gives the protein CASSQDNGADLYYGYTF.

This clonotype was counted between two and nine times. The chain couples TRBV9 to TRBJ2-5; 8 bases are a match to TRBD2. CDR3 length: 15 residues. V gave up 3 bases and J gave up 2 bases; unmatched junction bases: 6. CDR1 is SGDLS, CDR2 YYNGEE, per germline. The CDR3 loop reads CASSAGSGGQETQYF. The CDR3 DNA is TGTGCCAGCAGCGCCGGGTCGGGGGGGCAAGAGACCCAGTACTTC.

This clonotype was observed a handful of times. V and J are TRBV7-8 and TRBJ1-6; 8 bases are a match to TRBD1. Germline values: CDR1 SGHVS, CDR2 FQNEAQ. The J segment lost 7 bases and the V segment lost 4 bases, leaving 6 bases of the junction unmatched. The CDR3 is 15 residues long. The CDR3 is CASSSRQGQNSPLHF. In DNA form, the CDR3 reads TGTGCCAGCAGCTCTCGACAGGGGCAAAATTCACCCCTCCACTTT.

This clonotype came up many times. The rearrangement joins TRBV24-1 to TRBJ2-2; 8 nucleotides line up with TRBD1. This CDR3 contains 16 residues. Germline V lookup: CDR1 KGHDR, CDR2 SFDVKD. The V and J ends lost 12 bases and 2 bases, in that order; junction bases with no gene match: 13. This CDR3 is CAGGPGAGGNTGELFF. In nucleotides, the CDR3 is TGTGCCGGCGGACCCGGGGCAGGGGGCAACACCGGGGAGCTGTTTTTT.

This clonotype was recorded only once. Mismatch with germline at one junction end may stem from a read error. The chain employs TRBV12-3 or TRBV12-4 and TRBJ2-1; 8 bases map to TRBD1. CDR3 size: 16 residues. The CDR3 here is CTSRDRGLRAANEQFF. The CDR3 DNA sequence: TGTACCAGCAGAGACAGGGGTCTCCGGGCTGCAAATGAGCAGTTCTTC.

This clonotype was picked up many times. CDR3 in DNA: TGTGCCAGCAGCCTGAATTCAGGGGGGAACACTGAAGCTTTCTTT. Its protein is CASSLNSGGNTEAFF. V is TRBV5-5 and J is TRBJ1-1, with 7 nucleotides matching TRBD1. CDR1 SGHKS and CDR2 YYEKEE come from the germline V gene (reference sequence). V shed 4 bases and J 1 base; nucleotides not matched to a gene: 7. This CDR3 spans 15 amino acids.

This clonotype was counted many times. The chain links TRBV20-1 to TRBJ2-1; D is unclear. This CDR3 comprises 12 residues. The V end was cut by 2 bases, the J end by 9 bases, with 11 bases between. Germline V gene sequence: CDR1 DFQATT, CDR2 SNEGSKA (reference sequence). CDR3 DNA: TGCAGTGCTAGACCCACCACACCTGAGCAGTTCTTC. It encodes CSARPTTPEQFF.

In its sample, this clonotype was seen a few times. This sequence joins TRBV5-4 and TRBJ1-1; no clear D gene. The CDR3 length is 14 residues. CDR1 SGHNT and CDR2 YYREEE come from the germline V gene (reference sequence). V lost 5 bases, J lost 4 bases, and 15 bases lay in between. The CDR3 loop reads CASRPATGSTEAFF. For the CDR3, the DNA is TGTGCCAGCAGACCCGCAACGGGGTCCACTGAAGCTTTCTTT.